This T cell receptor (beta chain) is drawn from a study of lymphopenia after photon versus proton radiotherapy. To note about this clone: Its cognate antigen is unknown.

Germline V gives CDR1 SGHDN, CDR2 FVKESK. There are 14 residues in the CDR3. V lost 4 bases and J lost 7, with 13 bases in between. General study results and limits: Oligoclonal CD8+ Temra expansion after nadir drove photon patients' diversity drop. Better survival with proton therapy was suggested as possible, not demonstrated. Proton therapy kept repertoires fairly stable, unlike photons, which gained effector/memory cells. A bigger post-nadir fall in TCR diversity correlated inversely with survival time in deceased patients.

TCRdb keeps only in-frame clones here, not all; method: immunoSEQ multiplex PCR. The profile shows roughly 58,000 clones, around 90% of them singletons. The chain employs TRBV14 and TRBJ1-4; weak D call: TRBD1 (6 bases). The sequenced sample was peripheral blood, obtained from a patient treated with proton-based radiotherapy. This sequence originates from a man at least 80 years old with esophageal cancer. Here the CDR3 DNA reads TGTGCCAGCAGCCGTCCGGGACAAGGTGAAAAACTGTTTTTT. Translated: CASSRPGQGEKLFF. Full variable domain (remainder filled in from reference TRBV14 and TRBJ1-4): EAGVTQFPSHSVIEKGQTVTLRCDPISGHDNLYWYRRVMGKEIKFLLHFVKESKQDESGMPNNRFLAERTGGTYSTLKVQPAELEDSGVYFCASSRPGQGEKLFFGSGTQLSVL.